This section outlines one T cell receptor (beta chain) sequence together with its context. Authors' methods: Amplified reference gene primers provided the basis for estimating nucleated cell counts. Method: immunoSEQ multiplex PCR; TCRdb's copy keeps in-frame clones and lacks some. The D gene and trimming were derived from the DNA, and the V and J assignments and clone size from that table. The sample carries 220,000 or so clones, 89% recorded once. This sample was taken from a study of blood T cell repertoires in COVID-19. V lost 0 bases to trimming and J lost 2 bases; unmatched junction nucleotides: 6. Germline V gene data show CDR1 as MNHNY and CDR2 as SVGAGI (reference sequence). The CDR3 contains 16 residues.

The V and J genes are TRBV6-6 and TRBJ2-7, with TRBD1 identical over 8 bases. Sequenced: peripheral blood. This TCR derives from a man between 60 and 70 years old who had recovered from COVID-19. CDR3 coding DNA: TGTGCCAGCAGTTACTCGATGGCAGGGGGCACCTACGAGCAGTACTTC. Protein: CASSYSMAGGTYEQYF.